The present TCR beta chain was sequenced within a study of blood T cells in healthy people across ages (dated by TCRdb to the mid-2010s). At the level of the whole study: In model experiments, template switching captured roughly one uniquely barcoded TCR beta cDNA molecule for every two T cells. To track age-related changes in TCR beta repertoire diversity, the study relied on deep sequencing normalized with unique cDNA molecular identifiers. The donors were divided into four age groups: young (average around 16 years), middle-aged (about 40), aged (approximately 62) and long-lived (around 87). To avoid experimental bias, donors of different ages were randomly spread across the sequencing lanes. For two donors (one aged 18 to 30 and one aged 80 or older), the study analyzed two additional independent replicas of 1 million unique cDNA reads from the same blood draw.

The library was prepared using 5' RACE. Sequencing relied on an Illumina HiSeq 2500. A second PCR of roughly 7 to 11 cycles was performed with a sample-barcoded 5' primer and a J-beta primer mix. A unique molecular identifier was introduced onto each TCR beta cDNA molecule by a template-switch 5' adaptor carrying 12 random nucleotides. At least 2.5 million CDR3-containing paired-end reads were obtained from each sample. First-strand cDNA synthesis was performed from all RNA using the Mint cDNA synthesis kit, with priming by a TRBC-specific oligonucleotide. Following uracil-DNA glycosylase treatment, a first 18-cycle PCR with universal primers M1SS and BC2_uni_R was performed on all cDNA. In the authors' own workflow: For normalization, 1 million high-quality reads, each with a distinct molecular identifier, were randomly selected from each sample. Reads sharing molecular identifiers were discarded rather than binned into consensus sequences. MiTCR, run with a Q25 quality threshold and the strictest error-elimination algorithm, handled CDR3 identification, clonotype clustering and error correction. A nonparametric unseen species model using Euler transformation provided a lower-bound estimate of total TCR beta diversity. Using fastp at Q25 and MiXCR, TCRdb reprocessed the public reads and kept productive beta chains. Rows are combined by CDR3 protein, so each entry shows the most common genes and DNA. V and J calls and clone size were set by TCRdb, not the authors. The sample has roughly 900,000 distinct CDR3 sequences on record, 40% to 60% of them singletons. The top ten clones comprise under 15% of the sample.

Broader findings and caveats from the paper: Because profiling used bulk unsorted PBMCs, naive and antigen-experienced compartments could not be compared conclusively. The long-lived group showed more naive CD4+ T cells, fewer expanded clones and increased TCR diversity than the aged group, suggesting age selection. There was a strong correlation between observed TCR beta diversity and the percentage of naive T cells measured by flow cytometry. Because the CMV infection status of the donors was unknown, age-related changes in expanded clonotypes may potentially have been confounded. Observed TCR beta diversity per million T cells fell roughly linearly with age, and a significant reduction was already apparent by age around 36. Total diversity estimates from one million sequenced T cells were considered lower bounds and underestimates.

The CDR3 spans 19 residues, from the cysteine through the phenylalanine. The CDR3 DNA has 57 bases and is translated from base 1. V is trimmed back by 5 bases and J by 6 bases, and the junction contains 17 bases that no gene match accounts for. Via the germline V gene (reference sequence), CDR1 is LGHDT and CDR2 YNNKEL. Donors were under 40 systemically healthy Caucasian individuals from Russia aged roughly 6 to 90 years. Approximately 9.3 milliliters of peripheral blood were collected from each donor into EDTA-treated Vacutainer tubes. PBMCs were isolated by Ficoll-Paque density-gradient centrifugation, with at least 7 million obtained per sample. Trizol reagent was used to extract total RNA from PBMCs, with at least 5 micrograms per sample. For every donor, flow cytometry on a PBMC aliquot measured the percentage of naive CD45RAhigh/CD27high T cells. On this clonotype itself: What antigen it recognizes has not been identified. No base quality information exists; no much larger clone differs at one position.

This TCR came from a man aged 25 to 40 in good health. The chain is made from TRBV3-1 and TRBJ2-4, with 12 middle bases fitting TRBD2. The sequenced sample was blood. The sequence in DNA is TGTGCCAGCAGCAAAAAACTCCAGACTAGCGGGGGTCCAGGAAACATTCAGTACTTC. This yields the protein CASSKKLQTSGGPGNIQYF.